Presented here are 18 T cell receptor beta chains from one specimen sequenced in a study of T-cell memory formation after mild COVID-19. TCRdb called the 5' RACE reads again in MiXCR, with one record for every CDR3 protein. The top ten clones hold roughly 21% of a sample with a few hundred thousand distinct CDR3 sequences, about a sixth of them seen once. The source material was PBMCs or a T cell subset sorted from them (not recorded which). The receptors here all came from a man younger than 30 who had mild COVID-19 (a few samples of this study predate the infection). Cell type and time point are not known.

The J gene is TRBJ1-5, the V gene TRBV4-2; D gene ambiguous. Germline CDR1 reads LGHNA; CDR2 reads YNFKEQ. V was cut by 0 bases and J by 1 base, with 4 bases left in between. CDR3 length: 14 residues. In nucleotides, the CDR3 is TGTGCCAGCAGCCAAGATAGGAGCAATCAGCCCCAGCATTTT. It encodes CASSQDRSNQPQHF.

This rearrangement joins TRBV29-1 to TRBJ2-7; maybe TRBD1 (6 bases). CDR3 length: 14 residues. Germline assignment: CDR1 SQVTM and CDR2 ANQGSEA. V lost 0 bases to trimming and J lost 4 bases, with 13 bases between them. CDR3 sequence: CSVEDGTLKYEQYF. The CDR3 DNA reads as TGCAGCGTTGAAGACGGGACACTAAAGTACGAGCAGTACTTC.

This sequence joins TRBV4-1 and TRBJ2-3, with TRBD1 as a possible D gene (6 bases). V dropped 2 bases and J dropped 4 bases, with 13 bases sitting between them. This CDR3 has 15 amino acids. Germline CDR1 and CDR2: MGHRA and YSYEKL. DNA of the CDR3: TGCGCCAGCAGCCAACTACAGGGTAGCGCAGATACGCAGTATTTT. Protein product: CASSQLQGSADTQYF.

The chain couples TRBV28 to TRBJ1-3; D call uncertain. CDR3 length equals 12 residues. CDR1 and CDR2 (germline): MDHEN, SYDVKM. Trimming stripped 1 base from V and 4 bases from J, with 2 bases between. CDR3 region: CASSLFGNTIYF. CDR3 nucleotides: TGTGCCAGCAGTTTATTCGGAAACACCATATATTTT.

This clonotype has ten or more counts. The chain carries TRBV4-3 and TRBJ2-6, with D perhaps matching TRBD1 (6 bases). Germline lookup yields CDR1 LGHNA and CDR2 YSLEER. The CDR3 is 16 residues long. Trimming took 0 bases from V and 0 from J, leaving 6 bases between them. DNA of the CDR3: TGCGCCAGCAGCCAAGAGACAGGCTCTGGGGCCAACGTCCTGACTTTC. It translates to CASSQETGSGANVLTF.

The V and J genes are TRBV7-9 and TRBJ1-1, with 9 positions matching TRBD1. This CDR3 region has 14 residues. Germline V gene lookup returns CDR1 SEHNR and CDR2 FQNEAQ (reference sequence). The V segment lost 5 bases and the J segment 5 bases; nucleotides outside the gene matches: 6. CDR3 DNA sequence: TGTGCCAGCAGCCGGGGGACAGGGTGGACTGAAGCTTTCTTT. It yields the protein CASSRGTGWTEAFF.

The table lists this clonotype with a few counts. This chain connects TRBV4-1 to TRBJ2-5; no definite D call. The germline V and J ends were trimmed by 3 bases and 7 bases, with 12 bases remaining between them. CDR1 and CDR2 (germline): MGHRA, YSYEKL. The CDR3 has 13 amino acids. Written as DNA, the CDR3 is TGCGCCAGCAGCCAGGTGATAGATGGGACCCAGTACTTC. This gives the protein CASSQVIDGTQYF.

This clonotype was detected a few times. The CDR3 DNA is TGCAGTGCTACGAGGGGACGGCCCAATCAGCCCCAGCATTTT. It translates to CSATRGRPNQPQHF. V usage is TRBV20-1 and J usage is TRBJ1-5; maybe TRBD1 (5 bases). Germline V gene data show CDR1 as DFQATT and CDR2 as SNEGSKA (reference sequence). Deletions cut 4 bases from V and 3 bases from J, with 13 bases between. The CDR3 consists of 14 residues.

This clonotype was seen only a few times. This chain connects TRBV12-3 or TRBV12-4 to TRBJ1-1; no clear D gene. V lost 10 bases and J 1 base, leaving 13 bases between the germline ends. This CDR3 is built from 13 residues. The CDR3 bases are TGTGCCACCGACGGAAGGGCGAACACTGAAGCTTTCTTT. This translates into CATDGRANTEAFF.

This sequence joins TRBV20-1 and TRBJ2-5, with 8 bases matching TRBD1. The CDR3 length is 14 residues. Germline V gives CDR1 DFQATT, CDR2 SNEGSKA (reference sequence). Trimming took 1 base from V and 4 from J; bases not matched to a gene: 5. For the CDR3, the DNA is TGCAGTGCTAGAGTGAGGACAGGGCGAGAGACCCAGTACTTC. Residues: CSARVRTGRETQYF.

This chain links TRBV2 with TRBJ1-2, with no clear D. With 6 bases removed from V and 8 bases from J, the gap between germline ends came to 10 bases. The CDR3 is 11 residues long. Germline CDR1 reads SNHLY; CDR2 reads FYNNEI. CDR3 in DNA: TGTGCCAGCAGGGAGGAACTCGGCTACACCTTC. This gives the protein CASREELGYTF.

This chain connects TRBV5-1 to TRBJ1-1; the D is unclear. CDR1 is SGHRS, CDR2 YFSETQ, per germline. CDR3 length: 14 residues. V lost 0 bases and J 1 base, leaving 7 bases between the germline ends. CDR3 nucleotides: TGCGCCAGCAGCTTGGCCGGCAGGAACACTGAAGCTTTCTTT. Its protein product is CASSLAGRNTEAFF.

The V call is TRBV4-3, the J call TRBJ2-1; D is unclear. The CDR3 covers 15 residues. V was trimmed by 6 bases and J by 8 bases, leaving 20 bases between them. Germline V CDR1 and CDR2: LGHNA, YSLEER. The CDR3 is CASRRNSLSVDEQFF. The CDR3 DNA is TGCGCCAGCAGACGAAACAGCTTAAGTGTGGATGAGCAGTTCTTC.

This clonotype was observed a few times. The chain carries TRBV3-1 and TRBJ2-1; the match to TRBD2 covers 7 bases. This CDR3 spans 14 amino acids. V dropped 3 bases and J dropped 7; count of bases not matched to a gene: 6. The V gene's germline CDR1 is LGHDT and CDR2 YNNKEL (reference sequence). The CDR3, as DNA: TGTGCCAGCAGCCACACTAGGGAGGGGAATGAGCAGTTCTTC. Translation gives CASSHTREGNEQFF.

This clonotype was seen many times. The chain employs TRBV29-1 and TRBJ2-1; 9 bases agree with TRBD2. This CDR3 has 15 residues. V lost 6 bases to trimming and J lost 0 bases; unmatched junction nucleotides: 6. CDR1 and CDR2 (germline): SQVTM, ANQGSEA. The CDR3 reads CSVGRGGSSYNEQFF. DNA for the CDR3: TGCAGCGTGGGGCGGGGGGGAAGCTCCTACAATGAGCAGTTCTTC.

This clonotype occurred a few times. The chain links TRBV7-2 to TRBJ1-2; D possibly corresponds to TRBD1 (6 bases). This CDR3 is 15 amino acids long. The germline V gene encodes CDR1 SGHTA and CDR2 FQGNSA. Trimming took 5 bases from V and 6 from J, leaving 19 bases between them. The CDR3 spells CASSEQGWVVNGYTF. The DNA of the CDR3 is TGTGCCAGCAGCGAACAGGGTTGGGTTGTCAATGGCTACACCTTC.

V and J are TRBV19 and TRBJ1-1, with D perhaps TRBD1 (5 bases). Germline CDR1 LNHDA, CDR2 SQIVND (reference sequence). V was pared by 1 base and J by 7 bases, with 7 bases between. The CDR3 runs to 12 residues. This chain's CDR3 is CASSIVRGEAFF. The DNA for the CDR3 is TGTGCCAGTAGTATAGTAAGGGGTGAAGCTTTCTTT.

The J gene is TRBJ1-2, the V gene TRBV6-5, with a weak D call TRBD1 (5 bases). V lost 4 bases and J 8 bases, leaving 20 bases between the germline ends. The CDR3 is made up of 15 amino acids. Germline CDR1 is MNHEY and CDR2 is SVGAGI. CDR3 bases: TGTGCCAGCAGTTTAGTCGGGGACGTTCAGGAGGGCTACACCTTC. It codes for CASSLVGDVQEGYTF.